This TCR beta chain was recovered during a study of TIL therapy for anti-PD-1-resistant metastatic lung cancer. Study background: Patients had a median age of approximately 50 years (range roughly 35-80).

Described time point: pre-treatment sample, taken before nivolumab and TIL therapy. Per the germline V gene, CDR1 is SQVTM and CDR2 is ANQGSEA. The germline V and J ends were trimmed by 1 base and 4 bases, with 14 bases remaining between them. The CDR3 runs 16 residues. This was the immunoSEQ v3 assay. TCRdb's table, derived via immunoSEQ multiplex PCR, lists solely in-frame clones and lacks some. The sample comprises around 30,000 clones, 74% of which are singletons, and about 2.5% rests with the top ten. V and J are TRBV29-1 and TRBJ2-6; no clear D gene. This sequence originates from a woman aged 25-85 years with non-small cell lung cancer. Sequenced here: blood, sampled at baseline. CDR3 coding DNA: TGCAGCGTTGAAGGGGCGCCTGTGGGAGGGGCCAACGTCCTGACTTTC. Translated, it gives CSVEGAPVGGANVLTF.